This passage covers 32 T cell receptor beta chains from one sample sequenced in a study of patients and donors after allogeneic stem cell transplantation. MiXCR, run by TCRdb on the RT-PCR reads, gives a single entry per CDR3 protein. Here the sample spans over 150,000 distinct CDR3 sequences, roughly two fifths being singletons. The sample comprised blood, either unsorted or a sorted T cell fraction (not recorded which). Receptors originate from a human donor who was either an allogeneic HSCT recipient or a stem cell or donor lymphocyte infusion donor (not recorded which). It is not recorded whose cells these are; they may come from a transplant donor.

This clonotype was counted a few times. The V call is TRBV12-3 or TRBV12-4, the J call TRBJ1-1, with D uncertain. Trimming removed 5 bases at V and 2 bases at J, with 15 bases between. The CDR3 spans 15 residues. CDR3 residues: CASSPPFQANTEAFF. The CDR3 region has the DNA TGTGCCAGCAGTCCCCCGTTCCAGGCTAACACTGAAGCTTTCTTT.

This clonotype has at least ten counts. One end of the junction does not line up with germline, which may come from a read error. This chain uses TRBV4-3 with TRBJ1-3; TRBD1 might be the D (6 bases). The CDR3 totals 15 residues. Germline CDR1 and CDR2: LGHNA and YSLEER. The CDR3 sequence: CASSQGGGSGNTIYF. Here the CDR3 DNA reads TGTGCCAGCAGCCAAGGAGGGGGCTCTGGAAACACCATATATTTT.

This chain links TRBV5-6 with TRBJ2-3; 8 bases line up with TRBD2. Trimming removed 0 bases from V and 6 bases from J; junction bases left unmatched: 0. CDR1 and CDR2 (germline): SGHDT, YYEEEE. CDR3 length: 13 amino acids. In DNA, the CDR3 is TGTGCCAGCAGCTTGGGACTAGCGGATACGCAGTATTTT. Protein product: CASSLGLADTQYF.

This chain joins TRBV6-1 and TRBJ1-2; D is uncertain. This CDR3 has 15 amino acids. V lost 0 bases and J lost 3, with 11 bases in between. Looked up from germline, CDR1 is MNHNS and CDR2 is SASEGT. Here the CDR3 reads CASSEALGSHYGYTF. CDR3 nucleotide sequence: TGTGCCAGCAGTGAAGCGCTAGGCAGCCACTATGGCTACACCTTC.

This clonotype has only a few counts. CDR3 residues: CASSRDREGNQPQHF. CDR3 in DNA: TGTGCCAGCAGCCGCGACAGGGAAGGAAATCAGCCCCAGCATTTT. This sequence joins TRBV28 and TRBJ1-5; 7 bases align to TRBD1. The CDR3 spans 15 residues. CDR1 and CDR2 (germline): MDHEN, SYDVKM. The trim removed 6 bases at V and 4 bases at J, leaving 9 bases unmatched.

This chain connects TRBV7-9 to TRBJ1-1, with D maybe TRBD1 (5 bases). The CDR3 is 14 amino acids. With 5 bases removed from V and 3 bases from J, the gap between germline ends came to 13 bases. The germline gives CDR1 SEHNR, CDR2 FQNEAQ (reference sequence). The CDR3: CASSGQTADTEAFF. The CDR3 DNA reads TGTGCCAGCAGCGGTCAGACAGCCGACACTGAAGCTTTCTTT.

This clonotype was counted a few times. CDR3 DNA sequence: TGTGCCAGCAGTTTAGATTTCAGCCTTCAAGAGACCCAGTACTTC. Amino acid sequence: CASSLDFSLQETQYF. The chain uses TRBV12-3 or TRBV12-4 and TRBJ2-5, with D uncertain. The ends were cut back, 1 base at V and 2 bases at J, with 11 bases in the middle. This CDR3 is 15 amino acids long.

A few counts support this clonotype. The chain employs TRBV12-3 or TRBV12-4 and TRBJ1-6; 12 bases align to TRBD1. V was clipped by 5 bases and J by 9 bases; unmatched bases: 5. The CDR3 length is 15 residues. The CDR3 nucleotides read TGTGCCAGCAGTACCGGGACAGGGGGCCTTTCACCCCTCCACTTT. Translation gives CASSTGTGGLSPLHF.

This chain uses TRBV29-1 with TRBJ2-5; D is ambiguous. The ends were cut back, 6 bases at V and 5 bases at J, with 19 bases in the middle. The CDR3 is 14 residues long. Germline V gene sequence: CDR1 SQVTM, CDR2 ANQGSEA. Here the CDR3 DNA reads TGCAGCGTCCTCGCGGTAAATAGAGAGGAGACCCAGTACTTC. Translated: CSVLAVNREETQYF.

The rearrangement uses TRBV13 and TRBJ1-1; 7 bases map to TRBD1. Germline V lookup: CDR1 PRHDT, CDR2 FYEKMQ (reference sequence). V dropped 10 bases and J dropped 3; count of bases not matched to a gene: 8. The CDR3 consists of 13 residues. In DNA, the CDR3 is TGTGCCACAAGACAGGGTTTGTACACTGAAGCTTTCTTT. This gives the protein CATRQGLYTEAFF.

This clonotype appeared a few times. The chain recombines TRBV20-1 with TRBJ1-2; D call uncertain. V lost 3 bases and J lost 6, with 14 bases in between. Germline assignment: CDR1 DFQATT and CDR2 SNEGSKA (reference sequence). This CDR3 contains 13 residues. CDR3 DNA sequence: TGCAGTGCTAGTAACACAGTCCCAGATGGCTACACCTTC. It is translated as CSASNTVPDGYTF.

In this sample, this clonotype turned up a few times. In DNA form, the CDR3 reads TGCGCCAGCAGCTTGGGATCGGTAGCGGGAACCGGGGAGCTGTTTTTT. It encodes CASSLGSVAGTGELFF. The chain uses TRBV5-1 and TRBJ2-2; 8 bases are a match to TRBD2. Germline loops: CDR1 SGHRS, CDR2 YFSETQ. This CDR3 has 16 residues. V was clipped by 0 bases and J by 5 bases; unmatched bases: 6.

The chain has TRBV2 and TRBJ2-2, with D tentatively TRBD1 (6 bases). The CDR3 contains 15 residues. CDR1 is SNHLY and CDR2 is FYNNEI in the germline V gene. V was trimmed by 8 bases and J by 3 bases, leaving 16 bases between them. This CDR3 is CASDTTTGYTGELFF. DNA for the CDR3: TGTGCCAGCGATACGACAACAGGGTACACCGGGGAGCTGTTTTTT.

This chain's CDR3 is CASSQRPGELFF. In nucleotides, the CDR3 is TGTGCCAGCAGCCAGCGGCCCGGGGAGCTGTTTTTT. The chain recombines TRBV6-5 with TRBJ2-2; D is possibly TRBD2 (5 bases). V was pared by 6 bases and J by 6 bases, with 8 bases between. Germline lookup yields CDR1 MNHEY and CDR2 SVGAGI. There are 12 residues in the CDR3.

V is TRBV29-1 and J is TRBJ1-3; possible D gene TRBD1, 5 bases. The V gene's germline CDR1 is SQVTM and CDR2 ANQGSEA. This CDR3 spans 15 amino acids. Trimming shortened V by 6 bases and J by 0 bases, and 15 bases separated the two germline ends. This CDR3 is CSVLGGGRSGNTIYF. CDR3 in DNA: TGCAGCGTCCTTGGGGGTGGACGCTCTGGAAACACCATATATTTT.

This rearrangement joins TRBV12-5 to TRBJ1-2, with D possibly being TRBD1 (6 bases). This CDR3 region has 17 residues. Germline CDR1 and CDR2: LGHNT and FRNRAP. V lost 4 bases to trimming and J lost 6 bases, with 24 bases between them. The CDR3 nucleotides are TGTGCTAGTGGTTCCACCCTACCCGGACAGAACGGCCATGGCTACACCTTC. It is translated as CASGSTLPGQNGHGYTF. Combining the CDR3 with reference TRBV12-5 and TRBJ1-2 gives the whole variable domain DARVTQTPRHKVTEMGQEVTMRCQPILGHNTVFWYRQTMMQGLELLAYFRNRAPLDDSGMPKDRFSAEMPDATLATLKIQPSEPRDSAVYFCASGSTLPGQNGHGYTFGSGTRLTVV.

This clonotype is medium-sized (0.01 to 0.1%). The CDR3 DNA reads as TGCAGCGTCGCTACGACAGGGAGGAATCAGCCCCAGCATTTT. Its protein product is CSVATTGRNQPQHF. The chain is built from TRBV29-1 and TRBJ1-5; 7 nucleotides match TRBD1. The junction had 9 bases not matched to a gene; V was cut back by 6 bases and J by 4 bases. Germline assignment: CDR1 SQVTM and CDR2 ANQGSEA. The CDR3 loop spans 14 amino acids.

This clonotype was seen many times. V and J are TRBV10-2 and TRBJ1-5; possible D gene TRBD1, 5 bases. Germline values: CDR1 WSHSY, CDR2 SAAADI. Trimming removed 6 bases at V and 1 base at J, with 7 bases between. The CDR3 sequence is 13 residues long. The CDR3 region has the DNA TGCGCCAGCAGCCGGGACAGCAATCAGCCCCAGCATTTT. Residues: CASSRDSNQPQHF.

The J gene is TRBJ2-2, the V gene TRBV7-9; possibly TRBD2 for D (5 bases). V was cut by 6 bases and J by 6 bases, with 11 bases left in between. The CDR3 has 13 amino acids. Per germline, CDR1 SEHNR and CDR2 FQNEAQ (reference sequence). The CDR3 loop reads CASRNTSPGELFF. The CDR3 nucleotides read TGTGCCAGCAGAAACACTAGTCCCGGGGAGCTGTTTTTT.

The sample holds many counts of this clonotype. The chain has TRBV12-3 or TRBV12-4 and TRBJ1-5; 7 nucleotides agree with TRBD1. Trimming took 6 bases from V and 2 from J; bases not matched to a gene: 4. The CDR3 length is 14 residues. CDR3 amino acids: CASSPGQGNQPQHF. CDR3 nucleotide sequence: TGTGCCAGCAGCCCCGGACAGGGCAATCAGCCCCAGCATTTT.

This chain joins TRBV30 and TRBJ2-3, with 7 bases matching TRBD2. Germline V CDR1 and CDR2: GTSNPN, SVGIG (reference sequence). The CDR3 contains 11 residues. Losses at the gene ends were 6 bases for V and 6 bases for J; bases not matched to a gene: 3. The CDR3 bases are TGTGCCTGCCTAGCGGTGGATACGCAGTATTTT. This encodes CACLAVDTQYF.

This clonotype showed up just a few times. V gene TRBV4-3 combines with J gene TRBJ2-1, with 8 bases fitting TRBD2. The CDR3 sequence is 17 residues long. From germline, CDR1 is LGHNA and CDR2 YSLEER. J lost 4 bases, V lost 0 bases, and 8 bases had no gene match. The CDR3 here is CASSQDRGGRLYNEQFF. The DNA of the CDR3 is TGCGCCAGCAGCCAAGATCGCGGCGGGAGGTTGTACAATGAGCAGTTCTTC.

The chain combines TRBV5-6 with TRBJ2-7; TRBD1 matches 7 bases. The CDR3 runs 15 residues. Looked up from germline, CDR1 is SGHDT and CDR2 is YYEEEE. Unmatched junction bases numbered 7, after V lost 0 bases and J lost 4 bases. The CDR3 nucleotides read TGTGCCAGCAGCTTGGGGCGGACAGGAATATACGAGCAGTACTTC. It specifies CASSLGRTGIYEQYF.

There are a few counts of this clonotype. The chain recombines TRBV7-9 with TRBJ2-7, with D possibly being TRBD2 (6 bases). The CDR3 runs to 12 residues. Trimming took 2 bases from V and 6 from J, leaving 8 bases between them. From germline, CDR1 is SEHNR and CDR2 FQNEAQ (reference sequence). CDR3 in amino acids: CASSLSGSEQYF. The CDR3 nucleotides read TGTGCCAGCAGCTTATCCGGGAGCGAGCAGTACTTC.

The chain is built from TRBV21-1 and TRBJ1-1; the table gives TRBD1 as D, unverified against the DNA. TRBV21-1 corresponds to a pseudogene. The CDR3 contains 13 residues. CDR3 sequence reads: CARRNGGAGEAFF. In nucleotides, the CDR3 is TGTGCCAGGAGGAACGGGGGGGCTGGTGAAGCTTTCTTT.

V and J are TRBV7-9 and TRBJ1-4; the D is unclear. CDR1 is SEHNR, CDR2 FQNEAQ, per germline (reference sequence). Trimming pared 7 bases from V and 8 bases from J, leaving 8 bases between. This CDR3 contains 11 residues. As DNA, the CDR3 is TGTGCCAGCACCTCCGACGAAAAACTGTTTTTT. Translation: CASTSDEKLFF.

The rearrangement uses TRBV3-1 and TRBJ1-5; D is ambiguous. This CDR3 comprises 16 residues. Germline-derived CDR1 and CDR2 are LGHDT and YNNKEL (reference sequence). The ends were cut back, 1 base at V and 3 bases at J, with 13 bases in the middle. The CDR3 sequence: CASSQGSWYYNQPQHF. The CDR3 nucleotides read TGTGCCAGCAGCCAAGGTTCCTGGTACTACAATCAGCCCCAGCATTTT.

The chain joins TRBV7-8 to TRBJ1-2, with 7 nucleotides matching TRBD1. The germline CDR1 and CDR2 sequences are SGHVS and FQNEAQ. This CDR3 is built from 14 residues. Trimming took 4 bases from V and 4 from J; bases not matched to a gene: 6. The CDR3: CASSSGTAGYGYTF. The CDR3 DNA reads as TGTGCCAGCAGCTCTGGGACAGCCGGCTATGGCTACACCTTC.

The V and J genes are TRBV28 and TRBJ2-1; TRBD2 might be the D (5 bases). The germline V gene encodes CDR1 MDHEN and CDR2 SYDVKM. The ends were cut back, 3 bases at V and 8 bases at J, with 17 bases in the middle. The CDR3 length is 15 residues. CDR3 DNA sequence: TGTGCCAGCAGTTTCGGACTCCCCTCGAAGGATGAGCAGTTCTTC. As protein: CASSFGLPSKDEQFF.

CDR3 sequence: CATSRDRHETQYF. The CDR3 DNA is TGTGCCACCAGCAGAGACAGGCATGAGACCCAGTACTTC. V and J are TRBV15 and TRBJ2-5; D ambiguous. The length of the CDR3 is 13 residues. The V end was cut by 0 bases, the J end by 5 bases, with 7 bases between. The germline CDR1 and CDR2 sequences are LNHNV and YYDKDF (reference sequence). The variable domain in full, completed from reference TRBV15 and TRBJ2-5, reads DAMVIQNPRYQVTQFGKPVTLSCSQTLNHNVMYWYQQKSSQAPKLLFHYYDKDFNNEADTPDNFQSRRPNTSFCFLDIRSPGLGDTAMYLCATSRDRHETQYFGPGTRLLVL.

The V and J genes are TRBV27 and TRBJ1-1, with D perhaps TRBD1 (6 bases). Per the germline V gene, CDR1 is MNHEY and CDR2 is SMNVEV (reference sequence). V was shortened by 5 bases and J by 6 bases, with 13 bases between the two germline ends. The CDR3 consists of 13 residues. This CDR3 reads CASSRGGLAEAFF. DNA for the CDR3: TGTGCCAGCAGTCGAGGGGGGTTAGCTGAAGCTTTCTTT.

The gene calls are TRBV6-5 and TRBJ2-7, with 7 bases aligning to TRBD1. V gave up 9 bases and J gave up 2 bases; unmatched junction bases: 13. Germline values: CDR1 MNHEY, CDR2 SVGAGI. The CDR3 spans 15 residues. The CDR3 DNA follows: TGTGCCAGTACCTCCACAGGGGTCGGCACCTACGAGCAGTACTTC. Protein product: CASTSTGVGTYEQYF.